This T cell receptor beta chain was profiled in a study of CD8+ T cells in alopecia areata (dated by TCRdb to 2016 to 2019). A note on the overall study: Treated patients were enrolled in an open-label pilot trial of oral tofacitinib, 5 to 10 mg twice daily, for moderate-to-severe alopecia areata. Tofacitinib-treated patients had biopsies at baseline and at 4 and 24 weeks of treatment, with a later scalp biopsy in several patients. Amplification of TCRbeta CDR3 regions was done by immunoSEQ multiplex PCR using 35 Vbeta forward primers and 13 Jbeta reverse primers. RNA came from the PAXgene miRNA kit for fixed scalp, the miRNeasy kit for PBMCs, and the RNeasy kit for mouse skin. Scalp clonality was compared across normal scalp (n=4), patchy alopecia areata scalp (n=8), and alopecia totalis/universalis scalp (n=8). Human TCRbeta sequencing covered scalp tissue and sorted CD4+ and CD8+ peripheral blood T cells from patchy and totalis/universalis alopecia areata patients and healthy controls. High-throughput TCRbeta sequencing was used to examine T cell clonal expansion in alopecia areata in both the C3H/HeJ mouse model and human patients. Tofacitinib was administered for 6 to 18 months, and 6 months of follow-up off drug were then conducted to assess delayed response and recurrence.

Library construction relied on the immunoSEQ multiplex PCR assay. For TCR sequencing, RNA was extracted from every sample and reverse transcribed into cDNA to serve as template. First-strand cDNA was synthesized using SuperScript III with a 2:1 mix of oligo-dT and random hexamers. Amplification bias was assessed with a synthetic immune receptor repertoire, and residual bias was removed computationally. The study's own analysis went as follows. Raw reads were preprocessed to remove errors, and CDR3 was defined by IMGT conventions from the conserved cysteine to phenylalanine. Clonality was calculated as 1 minus Shannon entropy normalized by log2 of the number of productive unique TCRs. Scalp TCRbeta sequences were cross-referenced with sorted blood CD4 and CD8 repertoires so that the CD4 or CD8 identity of scalp clones could be inferred. As stored in TCRdb, this immuneACCESS dataset retains in-frame rearrangements with V and J assigned. A fraction of the clones does not appear; measured against another copy, unresolved V genes explain less than half of the discrepancy, and the remainder lacks a known reason. That table furnishes V, J and clone size, whereas the DNA furnished D and trimming. A total of more than 150,000 clones appear in this sample, about 63% of them only once. Roughly 14% of the sample belongs to the ten largest clones.

Overall study results and their limits: Shared TCR sequences between patients were less evident than in mice, which may be partly attributable to HLA diversity in the patient population. Compared with normal scalp, lesional scalp, particularly in alopecia totalis/universalis, had higher clonality and more expanded CD8+ clones, which suggests antigenic drive. Resident alphabeta T cells in normal human skin are also sequenced, complicating scalp TCR repertoire analysis, unlike mouse skin dominated by gammadelta T cells.

The time point label on this specimen signifies: baseline before oral tofacitinib. From alopecia areata patients, peripheral blood was collected along with lesional scalp punch biopsies. PBMCs were isolated by density centrifugation and stained for CD3, CD4 and CD8, after which CD4+ and CD8+ T cells were sorted on a FACSAria. Based on the germline V gene (reference sequence), the CDR1 and CDR2 sequences are LNHDA and SQIVND. V is shortened by 3 bases, J by 5 bases, and the region joining them spans 19 bases. Measured from the cysteine to the phenylalanine, the CDR3 is 16 residues long. The DNA shown is the 48-base CDR3, in frame from base 1. Points on this clone: The antigen it recognizes is unknown. Nothing much larger sits one base from this clone, and base qualities are not available.

The TCR comes from a human donor with alopecia areata. The chain is encoded by TRBV19 joined to TRBJ2-5, with the D call tentatively TRBD1 or TRBD2, each fitting 5 bases. The starting material was CD4+ T cells sorted from blood, obtained at week 0. The base sequence is TGTGCCAGTAGTATCCCACGGGGCAACGGTGGGGAGACCCAGTACTTC. Its product reads: CASSIPRGNGGETQYF. Supplemented by the reference TRBV19 and TRBJ2-5 proteins around the CDR3, the complete variable domain is DGGITQSPKYLFRKEGQNVTLSCEQNLNHDAMYWYRQDPGQGLRLIYYSQIVNDFQKGDIAEGYSVSREKKESFPLTVTSAQKNPTAFYLCASSIPRGNGGETQYFGPGTRLLVL.